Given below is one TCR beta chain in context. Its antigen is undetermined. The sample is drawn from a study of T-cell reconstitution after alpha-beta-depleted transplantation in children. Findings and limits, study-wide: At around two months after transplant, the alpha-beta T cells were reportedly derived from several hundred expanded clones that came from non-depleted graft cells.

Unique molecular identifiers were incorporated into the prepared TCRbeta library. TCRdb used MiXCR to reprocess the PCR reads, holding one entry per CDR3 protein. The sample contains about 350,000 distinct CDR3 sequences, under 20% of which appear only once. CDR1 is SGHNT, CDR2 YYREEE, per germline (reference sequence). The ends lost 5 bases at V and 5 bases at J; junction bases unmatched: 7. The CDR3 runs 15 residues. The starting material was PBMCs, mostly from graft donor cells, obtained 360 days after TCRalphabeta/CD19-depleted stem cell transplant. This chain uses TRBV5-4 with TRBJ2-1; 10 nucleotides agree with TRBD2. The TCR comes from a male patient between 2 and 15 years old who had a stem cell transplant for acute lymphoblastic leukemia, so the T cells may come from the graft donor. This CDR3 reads CASSFGGLADNEQFF. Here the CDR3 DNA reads TGTGCCAGCAGTTTTGGTGGACTAGCGGACAATGAGCAGTTCTTC. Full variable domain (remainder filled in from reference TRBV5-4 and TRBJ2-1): ETGVTQSPTHLIKTRGQQVTLRCSSQSGHNTVSWYQQALGQGPQFIFQYYREEENGRGNFPPRFSGLQFPNYSSELNVNALELDDSALYLCASSFGGLADNEQFFGPGTRLTVL.